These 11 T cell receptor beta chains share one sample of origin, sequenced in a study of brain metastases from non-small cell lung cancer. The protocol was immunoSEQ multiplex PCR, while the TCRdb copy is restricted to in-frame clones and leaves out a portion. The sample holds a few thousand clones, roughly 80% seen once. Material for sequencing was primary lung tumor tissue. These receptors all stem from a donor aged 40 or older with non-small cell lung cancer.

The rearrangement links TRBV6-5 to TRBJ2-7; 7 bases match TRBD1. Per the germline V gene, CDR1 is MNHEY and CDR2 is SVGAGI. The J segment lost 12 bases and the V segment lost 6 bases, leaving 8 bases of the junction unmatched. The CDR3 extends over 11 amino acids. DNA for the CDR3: TGTGCCAGCAGATCGGACAGGATTTCGTACTTC. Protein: CASRSDRISYF.

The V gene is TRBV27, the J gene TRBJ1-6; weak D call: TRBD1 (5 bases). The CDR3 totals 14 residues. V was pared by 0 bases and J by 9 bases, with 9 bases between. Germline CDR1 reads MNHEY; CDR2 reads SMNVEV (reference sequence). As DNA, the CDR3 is TGTGCCAGCAGTTTATCCAGGGACGCTTCACCCCTCCACTTT. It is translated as CASSLSRDASPLHF.

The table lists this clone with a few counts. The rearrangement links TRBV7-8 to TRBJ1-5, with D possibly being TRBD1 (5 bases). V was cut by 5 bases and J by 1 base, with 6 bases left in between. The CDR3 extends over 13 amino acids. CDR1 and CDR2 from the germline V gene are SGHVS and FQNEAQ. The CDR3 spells CASSRGSNQPQHF. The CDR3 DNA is TGTGCCAGCAGCCGGGGGAGCAATCAGCCCCAGCATTTT.

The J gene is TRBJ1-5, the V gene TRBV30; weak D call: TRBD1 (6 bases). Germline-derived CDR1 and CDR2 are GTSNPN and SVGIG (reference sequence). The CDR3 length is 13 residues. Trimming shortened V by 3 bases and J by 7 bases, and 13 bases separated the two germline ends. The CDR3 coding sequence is TGTGCCTGGAGGCAGGGGAGTGACCAGCCCCAGCATTTT. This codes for CAWRQGSDQPQHF.

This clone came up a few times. This CDR3 reads CSARGASGTEAFF. The CDR3 nucleotides are TGCAGCGCCCGAGGCGCTTCTGGGACTGAAGCTTTCTTT. V usage is TRBV29-1 and J usage is TRBJ1-1; the D is unclear. The CDR3 is made up of 13 amino acids. Germline V gene lookup returns CDR1 SQVTM and CDR2 ANQGSEA. V was shortened by 7 bases and J by 5 bases, with 17 bases between the two germline ends.

Here the CDR3 reads CASSLATGRVEPQHF. The CDR3 region has the DNA TGTGCCAGCAGCTTGGCCACGGGCAGGGTTGAGCCCCAGCATTTT. The chain carries TRBV5-5 and TRBJ1-5, with D maybe TRBD1 (5 bases). In germline, CDR1 is SGHKS, CDR2 YYEKEE (reference sequence). Trimming left V 0 bases short and J 8 bases short, with 15 bases between. This CDR3 spans 15 amino acids.

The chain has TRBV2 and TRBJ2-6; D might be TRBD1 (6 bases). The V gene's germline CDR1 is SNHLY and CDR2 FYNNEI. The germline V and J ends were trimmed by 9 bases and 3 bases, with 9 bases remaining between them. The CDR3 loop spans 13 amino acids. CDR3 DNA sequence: TGTGCCAGAGGGGGAAGTGGGGCCAACGTCCTGACTTTC. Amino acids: CARGGSGANVLTF.

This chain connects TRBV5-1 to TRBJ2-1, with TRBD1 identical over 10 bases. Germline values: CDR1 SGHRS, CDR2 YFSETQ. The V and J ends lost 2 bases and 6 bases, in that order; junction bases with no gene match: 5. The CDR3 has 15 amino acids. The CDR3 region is CASSFGTGVGNEQFF. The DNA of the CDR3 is TGCGCCAGCAGCTTTGGGACAGGGGTCGGCAATGAGCAGTTCTTC.

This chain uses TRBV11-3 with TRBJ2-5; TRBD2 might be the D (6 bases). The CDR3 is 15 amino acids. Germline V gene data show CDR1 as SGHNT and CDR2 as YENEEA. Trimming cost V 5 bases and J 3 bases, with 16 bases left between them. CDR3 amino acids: CASSPGGSGKETQYF. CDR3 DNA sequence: TGTGCCAGCAGCCCTGGAGGGTCGGGGAAAGAGACCCAGTACTTC.

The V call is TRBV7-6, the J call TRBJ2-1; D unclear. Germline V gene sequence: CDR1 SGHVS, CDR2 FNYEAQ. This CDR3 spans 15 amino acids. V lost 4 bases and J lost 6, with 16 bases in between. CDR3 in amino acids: CASSSWTQSGNEQFF. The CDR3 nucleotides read TGTGCCAGCAGCTCTTGGACCCAATCGGGCAATGAGCAGTTCTTC.

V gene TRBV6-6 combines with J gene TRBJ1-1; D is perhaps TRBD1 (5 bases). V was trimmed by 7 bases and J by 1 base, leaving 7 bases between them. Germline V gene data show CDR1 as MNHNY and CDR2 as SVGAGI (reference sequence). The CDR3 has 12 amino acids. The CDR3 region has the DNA TGTGCCAGCATCGACAGGAACACTGAAGCTTTCTTT. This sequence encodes CASIDRNTEAFF.